Listed below are T cell receptor beta chains from one sample, sequenced in a study of shared clonotypes between healthy human individuals. Generated by immunoSEQ multiplex PCR, the TCRdb table keeps only in-frame clones and is missing some. The top ten clones hold 0.3% of a sample with hundreds of thousands of clones, roughly 98% of them seen once. Material for sequencing was naive CD8+ T cells sorted from blood. The receptors here all came from a man aged 25-45 years in good health. Each CDR3 is given with its conserved first and last residue. A D gene is named only where the DNA matches it firmly. Size is stated for part of the rows, as once, few or many counts, or as a class when the clone is expanded.

V: TRBV7-6
J: TRBJ1-3
size: NA
D: NA
DNA: TGTGCCAGCAGCCCCCAGGGGTTCTCGGCTGGAAACACCATATATTTT
CDR3: CASSPQGFSAGNTIYF

V: TRBV29-1
J: TRBJ2-3
size: NA
D: TRBD1
DNA: TGCAGCGCTGGACAGGGGGCGCTGACAGATACGCAGTATTTT
CDR3: CSAGQGALTDTQYF

V: TRBV10-3
J: TRBJ1-2
size: NA
D: TRBD1
DNA: TGTGCCATCAGTGAGTCAATGACAGGGAGCGCCTATGGCTACACCTTC
CDR3: CAISESMTGSAYGYTF

V: TRBV27
J: TRBJ2-5
size: NA
D: NA
DNA: TGTGCCAGCAGTTTACTTTTGGGGGAGACCCAGTACTTC
CDR3: CASSLLLGETQYF

V: TRBV11-2
J: TRBJ1-2
size: NA
D: NA
DNA: TGTGCCAGCAGCCCGACGCGGGACACTTCTAACTATGGCTACACCTTC
CDR3: CASSPTRDTSNYGYTF

V: TRBV5-5
J: TRBJ2-7
size: NA
D: NA
DNA: TGTGCCAGCAGCCGCGGACGGGACTACGAGCAGTACTTC
CDR3: CASSRGRDYEQYF

V: TRBV5-1
J: TRBJ2-1
size: NA
D: NA
DNA: TGCGCCAGCAGCTTGGAACCGGGGAACAATGAGCAGTTCTTC
CDR3: CASSLEPGNNEQFF

V: TRBV27
J: TRBJ2-7
size: NA
D: NA
DNA: TGTGCCAGCAGTTCCTACACCGATCGCCACGGGCAGTACTTC
CDR3: CASSSYTDRHGQYF

V: TRBV6-6
J: TRBJ2-3
size: NA
D: TRBD2
DNA: TGTGCCAGCAGTTTGGCGGGAGTAGTTTCAGATACGCAGTATTTT
CDR3: CASSLAGVVSDTQYF

V: TRBV7-6
J: TRBJ2-2
size: once
D: TRBD1
DNA: TGTGCCAGCAGCCGACAGGGTACCGGGGAGCTGTTTTTT
CDR3: CASSRQGTGELFF

V: TRBV6-5
J: TRBJ1-1
size: NA
D: NA
DNA: TGTGCCAGCAGTTACGGCAGAAACACTGAAGCTTTCTTT
CDR3: CASSYGRNTEAFF

V: TRBV6-5
J: TRBJ2-1
size: NA
D: NA
DNA: TGTGCCAGCAGTCACACGGAGGACGGGCACAATGAGCAGTTCTTC
CDR3: CASSHTEDGHNEQFF

V: TRBV2
J: TRBJ2-7
size: NA
D: NA
DNA: TGTGCCAGCAGTTCAGGAACCTACGAGCAGTACTTC
CDR3: CASSSGTYEQYF

V: TRBV2
J: TRBJ2-3
size: NA
D: NA
DNA: TGTGCCAGCAGTGTATCCGGGAGCACAGATACGCAGTATTTT
CDR3: CASSVSGSTDTQYF

V: TRBV30
J: TRBJ2-1
size: NA
D: TRBD2
DNA: TGTGCCTGGAGCCTGACTAGCGGGTTTTACAATGAGCAGTTCTTC
CDR3: CAWSLTSGFYNEQFF

V: TRBV11-3
J: TRBJ1-2
size: NA
D: TRBD1
DNA: TGTGCCAGCAGCTTAGTGAGGACAGGGGGATGCTATGGCTACACCTTC
CDR3: CASSLVRTGGCYGYTF

V: TRBV27
J: TRBJ1-1
size: NA
D: NA
DNA: TGTGCCAGTCCTCGGGGGGGTTTAACTGAAGCTTTCTTT
CDR3: CASPRGGLTEAFF

V: TRBV6-1
J: TRBJ2-2
size: NA
D: NA
DNA: TGTGCCAGCATGGTCAGGGGTACCGGGGAGCTGTTTTTT
CDR3: CASMVRGTGELFF

V: TRBV30
J: TRBJ1-1
size: NA
D: NA
DNA: TGTGCCTGGAGTTCTCCCGGGACGAACACTGAAGCTTTCTTT
CDR3: CAWSSPGTNTEAFF

V: TRBV7-6
J: TRBJ2-1
size: NA
D: TRBD2
DNA: TGTGCCAGCAGCTTAGTTGGCGAGCGGGACCCCTACAATGAGCAGTTCTTC
CDR3: CASSLVGERDPYNEQFF

V: TRBV4-1
J: TRBJ2-7
size: NA
D: NA
DNA: TGCGCCAGCAGCCAAGTGCAGGGCCGAACCTACGAGCAGTACTTC
CDR3: CASSQVQGRTYEQYF

V: TRBV4-3
J: TRBJ2-1
size: NA
D: TRBD2
DNA: TGCGCCAGCAGCCAAGATGGGCAATGGGTAGCGGGACCTAATGAGCAGTTCTTC
CDR3: CASSQDGQWVAGPNEQFF

V: TRBV5-1
J: TRBJ2-1
size: NA
D: TRBD2
DNA: TGCGCCAGCAGCTCCAGGGATGGGGGACTAGCGTATTACAATGAGCAGTTCTTC
CDR3: CASSSRDGGLAYYNEQFF

V: TRBV10-1
J: TRBJ2-1
size: few
D: NA
DNA: TGCGCCAGCAGTGAGTCCCAGGCCGGAGGTGGGCAGTTCTTC
CDR3: CASSESQAGGGQFF

V: TRBV5-4
J: TRBJ2-7
size: NA
D: NA
DNA: TGTGCCAGCAGCCAAAACGGGAACGAGCAGTACTTC
CDR3: CASSQNGNEQYF

V: TRBV27
J: TRBJ2-1
size: NA
D: TRBD2
DNA: TGTGCCAGCAGCCCAAGCGGGAGGGCCTGGAATGAGCAGTTCTTC
CDR3: CASSPSGRAWNEQFF

V: TRBV9
J: TRBJ2-3
size: NA
D: NA
DNA: TGTGCCAGCAGCGTAGACAGGACTTCTAGCACAGATACGCAGTATTTT
CDR3: CASSVDRTSSTDTQYF

V: TRBV15
J: TRBJ2-7
size: NA
D: NA
DNA: TGTGCCACCAGCAGAGCAAGGGAGACCCCCTACGAGCAGTACTTC
CDR3: CATSRARETPYEQYF

V: TRBV25-1
J: TRBJ2-7
size: NA
D: NA
DNA: TGTGCCACCAGGGGGGACAGCTTTTACGAGCAGTACTTC
CDR3: CATRGDSFYEQYF

V: TRBV9
J: TRBJ2-7
size: NA
D: TRBD2
DNA: TGTGCCAGCAGCGGGACGGGAGGGCCGTCCTCCGAGCAGTACTTC
CDR3: CASSGTGGPSSEQYF